This TCR beta chain is from a study of brain T cells in children with intractable seizures. Clones were sequenced by immunoSEQ multiplex PCR, and TCRdb holds only the in-frame ones, with some missing. The sample comprises about 80,000 clones, roughly 89% of which are singletons, and around 25% rests with the top ten. The CDR3 spans 14 residues. The germline CDR1 and CDR2 sequences are ENHRY and SYGVKD. The germline V and J ends were trimmed by 3 bases and 4 bases, with 12 bases remaining between them. The rearrangement joins TRBV10-3 to TRBJ1-2, with D possibly matching TRBD1 (5 bases). Material: peripheral blood, obtained at surgery. This clonotype was sampled from a girl aged 2-15 years with Rasmussen encephalitis and intractable seizures. CDR3 sequence (DNA): TGTGCCATCAGTGACGCCCGAGGGGTCTATGGCTACACCTTC. This gives the protein CAISDARGVYGYTF.